A selection of T cell receptor beta chains follows, all from one sample in a study of blood T cell repertoires in COVID-19. Assay used: immunoSEQ multiplex PCR; TCRdb lists only in-frame clones, some missing. This sample has about 99,000 clones, with 75% to 90% found just once. The sample consisted of peripheral blood. These receptors all stem from a human donor in a cohort sampled during active COVID-19. CDR3s include the opening cysteine and the closing phenylalanine or tryptophan. Fields, in order: J gene, D gene, V gene, clone size, CDR3 protein, CDR3 DNA. D genes are given only for firm matches. A clone size is listed for some rows: how often the clone was seen (once, few, many), or a class if it is expanded.

>TRBJ1-5|TRBD1|TRBV27|once
CASSLKQGGGSNQPQHF
TGTGCCAGCAGTTTAAAACAGGGGGGGGGTAGCAATCAGCCCCAGCATTTT
>TRBJ1-3|.|TRBV5-6|once
CASSPTGQNGNTIYF
TGTGCCAGCAGTCCGACAGGCCAGAACGGAAACACCATATATTTT
>TRBJ1-4|.|TRBV2|.
CASREQAEGEKLFF
TGTGCCAGCAGAGAACAGGCGGAGGGTGAAAAACTGTTTTTT
>TRBJ2-7|.|TRBV6-5|.
CASSIGPPSGEQYF
TGTGCCAGCAGTATCGGTCCACCCTCCGGCGAGCAGTACTTC
>TRBJ2-7|.|TRBV10-2|.
CASSESTGYEQYF
TGCGCCAGCAGTGAGTCAACAGGCTACGAGCAGTACTTC
>TRBJ2-1|.|TRBV11-3|few
CASSQQGVGYNEQFF
TGTGCCAGCAGCCAACAGGGCGTGGGATACAATGAGCAGTTCTTC
>TRBJ1-1|TRBD1|TRBV29-1|.
CSVVTGFSNTEAFF
TGCAGCGTGGTGACAGGGTTCTCGAACACTGAAGCTTTCTTT
>TRBJ1-5|TRBD1|TRBV9|.
CASSVGQGAHQPQHF
TGTGCCAGCAGCGTAGGACAGGGGGCCCATCAGCCCCAGCATTTT
>TRBJ2-2|TRBD1|TRBV10-2|.
CASKGQGGGELFF
TGCGCCAGCAAGGGACAGGGAGGCGGGGAGCTGTTTTTT
>TRBJ1-1|TRBD1|TRBV5-1|.
CASSTQTGGSEAFF
TGCGCCAGCAGCACACAAACAGGGGGCTCTGAAGCTTTCTTT
>TRBJ1-1|.|TRBV12-3/TRBV12-4|many
CASSLVGASEAFF
TGTGCCAGCAGCCTTGTGGGGGCCTCTGAAGCTTTCTTT
>TRBJ1-2|.|TRBV18|.
CASSPSGEYYGYTF
TGTGCCAGCTCACCTTCCGGGGAGTACTATGGCTACACCTTC
>TRBJ1-2|.|TRBV5-6|.
CASSYPGQANYGYTF
TGTGCCAGCAGCTATCCGGGACAAGCTAACTATGGCTACACCTTC
>TRBJ1-5|.|TRBV10-3|.
CAISESEGSSNQPQHF
TGTGCCATCAGTGAGTCAGAGGGTTCCAGCAATCAGCCCCAGCATTTT
>TRBJ2-2|.|TRBV7-9|.
CASSPHAENTGELFF
TGTGCCAGCAGCCCGCACGCGGAGAACACCGGGGAGCTGTTTTTT
>TRBJ2-2|.|TRBV5-1|.
CASSLPGQNTGELFF
TGCGCCAGCAGCTTGCCGGGACAAAACACCGGAGAGCTGTTTTTT
>TRBJ1-1|TRBD1|TRBV12-5|.
CASGPTGMNTEAFF
TGTGCTAGTGGTCCGACAGGGATGAACACTGAAGCTTTCTTT
>TRBJ1-3|.|TRBV12-5|.
CASGLSRAGNTIYF
TGTGCTAGTGGTTTGAGCAGGGCTGGAAACACCATATATTTT
>TRBJ2-1|TRBD1|TRBV10-2|.
CASRGDRGSYNEQFF
TGCGCCAGCAGGGGGGACAGGGGGTCCTACAATGAGCAGTTCTTC
>TRBJ1-5|.|TRBV18|.
CASSPGRNQPQHF
TGTGCCAGCTCACCGGGCCGCAATCAGCCCCAGCATTTT
>TRBJ1-1|.|TRBV12-5|.
CASGLVNIAFF
TGTGCTAGTGGTTTGGTAAACATAGCTTTCTTT
>TRBJ2-7|TRBD2|TRBV28|.
CASTGRGYEQYF
TGTGCCAGCACGGGGAGGGGCTACGAGCAGTACTTC
>TRBJ1-1|.|TRBV19|.
CASSIVFGGDTEAFF
TGTGCCAGTAGTATAGTTTTCGGGGGAGACACTGAAGCTTTCTTT
>TRBJ2-6|.|TRBV9|.
CASSLDLSGANVLTF
TGTGCCAGCAGCTTAGATCTCTCTGGGGCCAACGTCCTGACTTTC
>TRBJ2-6|TRBD1|TRBV2|.
CASSGQGISSGANVLTF
TGTGCCAGCAGTGGACAGGGTATTAGCTCTGGGGCCAACGTCCTGACTTTC
>TRBJ1-3|.|TRBV6-6|once
CASIIYPSSGNTIYF
TGTGCCAGCATTATTTATCCCTCCTCTGGAAACACCATATATTTT
>TRBJ1-2|.|TRBV11-2|once
CASSLDLGQGGYGYTF
TGTGCCAGCAGCTTAGATCTGGGTCAGGGAGGCTATGGCTACACCTTC
>TRBJ2-7|TRBD1|TRBV7-3|.
CASSPRQGTYEQYF
TGTGCCAGCAGCCCCAGACAGGGAACCTACGAGCAGTACTTC
>TRBJ2-7|TRBD2|TRBV30|.
CAWSLGLAGPYEQYF
TGTGCCTGGAGTTTAGGACTAGCGGGACCGTACGAGCAGTACTTC
>TRBJ1-1|.|TRBV11-2|.
CASSLVLPGTTPLF
TGTGCCAGCAGCTTAGTCCTTCCAGGGACAACCCCGCTATTT
>TRBJ2-6|.|TRBV7-2|.
CASSLVGSLSGANVLTF
TGTGCCAGCAGCTTAGTGGGCAGCCTCTCTGGGGCCAACGTCCTGACTTTC
>TRBJ2-1|.|TRBV5-5|.
CASSFEGGPHEQFF
TGTGCCAGCAGCTTCGAGGGGGGGCCACATGAGCAGTTCTTC
>TRBJ1-4|TRBD1|TRBV7-7|.
CASSLGDSEKLFF
TGTGCCAGCAGCTTAGGGGACAGTGAAAAACTGTTTTTT
>TRBJ2-5|TRBD1|TRBV12-3/TRBV12-4|.
CASNGQAKETQYF
TGTGCCAGCAATGGACAGGCGAAAGAGACCCAGTACTTC
>TRBJ2-5|TRBD1|TRBV2|.
CASRNGQGAIETQYF
TGTGCCAGCAGGAACGGACAGGGGGCAATAGAGACCCAGTACTTC
>TRBJ2-1|TRBD1|TRBV18|.
CASSPLRTGSNEQFF
TGTGCCAGCTCACCTCTCCGGACAGGCTCCAATGAGCAGTTCTTC
>TRBJ2-1|TRBD2|TRBV5-1|.
CASSLARGGTYNEQFF
TGCGCCAGCAGCTTGGCTCGGGGGGGTACCTACAATGAGCAGTTCTTC
>TRBJ1-4|.|TRBV29-1|once
CSVGREPNEKLFF
TGCAGCGTCGGGAGGGAGCCGAATGAAAAACTGTTTTTT
>TRBJ1-6|.|TRBV5-4|.
CASSLVQGNSPLHF
TGTGCCAGCAGCTTGGTTCAGGGGAATTCACCCCTCCACTTT
>TRBJ2-7|.|TRBV12-3/TRBV12-4|.
CASSLEAGYEQYF
TGTGCCAGCAGTTTAGAGGCGGGGTACGAGCAGTACTTC
>TRBJ2-1|TRBD2|TRBV12-5|.
CASGSGGRWNEQFF
TGTGCTAGTGGTTCGGGGGGGCGTTGGAATGAGCAGTTCTTC
>TRBJ2-3|.|TRBV6-2/TRBV6-3|once
CASSQFGGDTQYF
TGTGCCAGCAGCCAATTTGGGGGGGATACGCAGTATTTT
>TRBJ2-5|TRBD1|TRBV18|.
CASSRNPGQGVRETQYF
TGTGCCAGCTCACGAAATCCGGGACAGGGGGTTCGGGAGACCCAGTACTTC
>TRBJ1-4|TRBD1|TRBV10-1|.
CASSAQGAGEKLFF
TGCGCCAGCAGTGCCCAGGGGGCCGGTGAAAAACTGTTTTTT
>TRBJ2-1|TRBD1|TRBV7-8|.
CASSSRDRVNEQFF
TGTGCCAGCAGCTCCCGGGACAGGGTGAATGAGCAGTTCTTC
>TRBJ1-3|.|TRBV3-1/TRBV3-2|once
CASSQDMTGTPGNTIYF
TGTGCCAGCAGCCAAGATATGACCGGGACTCCTGGAAACACCATATATTTT
>TRBJ2-2|.|TRBV19|.
CAGGYTGELFF
TGTGCCGGGGGGTACACCGGGGAGCTGTTTTTT
>TRBJ1-1|.|TRBV6-5|.
CASTIQDFTEAFF
TGTGCCAGCACCATCCAAGACTTCACTGAAGCTTTCTTT
>TRBJ1-1|TRBD1|TRBV9|.
CASSVGGYRGQGGTEAFF
TGTGCCAGCAGCGTGGGGGGTTACCGCGGACAGGGCGGAACTGAAGCTTTCTTT
>TRBJ1-2|.|TRBV7-9|.
CASSSPDGYTF
TGTGCCAGCAGCTCCCCAGATGGCTACACCTTC
>TRBJ1-5|.|TRBV5-6|.
CASSLGQFVNQPQHF
TGTGCCAGCAGCTTGGGGCAGTTTGTCAATCAGCCCCAGCATTTT
>TRBJ1-1|.|TRBV5-8|once
CASSLWHNTEAFF
TGTGCCAGCAGCCTCTGGCATAACACTGAAGCTTTCTTT
>TRBJ2-2|TRBD1|TRBV27|many
CASRKEGQGLAGELFF
TGTGCCAGCAGAAAGGAGGGACAGGGTCTTGCCGGGGAGCTGTTTTTT
>TRBJ2-7|.|TRBV7-2|few
CASSFTSGTPLEQYF
TGTGCCAGCAGCTTCACCTCCGGGACTCCCCTCGAGCAGTACTTC
>TRBJ2-1|TRBD2|TRBV19|.
CASSILAGGKYNEQFF
TGTGCCAGTAGTATCCTAGCGGGGGGGAAATACAATGAGCAGTTCTTC
>TRBJ2-1|TRBD1|TRBV18|.
CASSPLTGTGANVEQFF
TGTGCCAGCTCACCACTTACCGGGACAGGGGCTAATGTGGAGCAGTTCTTC
>TRBJ2-7|TRBD1|TRBV9|.
CASSPGGVVGEQYF
TGTGCCAGTTCTCCAGGGGGCGTTGTAGGGGAGCAGTACTTC
>TRBJ1-1|.|TRBV9|.
CASGRQATEAFF
TGTGCCAGCGGCCGACAGGCGACTGAAGCTTTCTTT
>TRBJ2-7|TRBD2|TRBV4-3|.
CASSQDGLAGEDEQYF
TGCGCCAGCAGCCAAGATGGGCTAGCGGGGGAGGACGAGCAGTACTTC